The entry below describes one T cell receptor (beta chain). Its antigen is currently not known. This entry comes from a study of monozygotic twins with inflammatory bowel disease (dated by TCRdb to between 2018 and 2021). As for the study more broadly: A total of roughly 28 monozygotic twin pairs were included in the full study, comprising nine German pairs (four IBD-concordant, five IBD-discordant) and 19 IBD-discordant Danish pairs. The search for disease-associated traits relied mainly on comparing IBD patients with their genetically identical healthy co-twins within discordant pairs. Each individual had, on average, about 151 000 unique TCRalpha sequences and 181 000 unique TCRbeta sequences available for analysis.

Overall study outcomes, separate from this receptor: Because patients received different immunosuppressive treatments, the repertoires may have picked up extra background noise and variability between individuals. Compared with healthy twins, IBD patients had fewer clonotypes in common with other individuals, a difference most pronounced in patients showing signs of disease activity. Measured by the inverse Simpson index, TCRbeta repertoire diversity was lower in IBD patients than in their healthy co-twins. The results gave no support for a single strong signal or clonotype linked to IBD. Distinction between different T cell subtypes could not be achieved in the analysis. Concordant and discordant twins showed no difference in repertoire similarity, possibly because of limited statistical power.

Library preparation was by 5' RACE. Preparation of each TCR library used roughly 3.5 ug of total RNA. cDNA was synthesized with SMARTScribe reverse transcriptase in eight separate reactions per sample. During cDNA synthesis, template switching was used to introduce unique molecular identifiers that contained a 6-nucleotide sample barcode. Two nested PCRs of about 15 and 9 cycles amplified the TCRalpha and TCRbeta cDNA, and bead purification followed each PCR. Before amplification, cDNA was treated with uracil DNA-glycosylase and purified using the QIAquick PCR purification kit. In the second PCR, Illumina TruSeq-compatible adapters and sample-specific barcodes were added. TapeStation and Qubit were used to check library quality and concentration, and 4.5 to 6.5 ng of each library was pooled. The pooled libraries were sequenced with 2 x 100 bp reads and custom sequencing primers on an Illumina HiSeq2500 single-index Rapid Run. In the authors' own workflow: UMI-based consensus assembly with MiGEC version 1.2.6 was used to correct PCR and sequencing errors. MiXCR version 2.1.1 handled V(D)J alignment, clonotype assembly and CDR3 extraction. To normalise gene usage, clonotype sharing and MAIT/NKT TCR abundance, the top 1000, 10 000 and 20 000 clonotypes in each sample were analysed. After downsampling to 27 000 UMIs, diversity was calculated as the inverse Simpson index using the vegan R package. Paired Mann-Whitney U tests were applied to discordant twin pairs, with Benjamini-Hochberg correction for multiple testing. The reads were reprocessed in TCRdb, with one entry per CDR3 protein sequence and no accompanying DNA. The V and J calls and clone size are TCRdb's, not the authors'. The sample table on file contains approximately 400,000 distinct CDR3 sequences. Just over 2.5% of the sample is taken by the ten largest.

CDR1 is given as SEHNR and CDR2 as FQNEAQ, both from the germline V gene (reference sequence). The CDR3 measures 15 amino acids from cysteine to phenylalanine. No DNA is listed. From each donor, an approximately 2.5 ml peripheral blood sample was collected into PAXgene tubes and kept at -80 degrees C. Without T cell sorting, total RNA was isolated from whole blood using the PAXgene blood miRNA kit on an automated QIAcube. Peripheral blood from monozygotic twin pairs concordant or discordant for inflammatory bowel disease was subjected to deep TCRalpha and TCRbeta repertoire profiling with unique molecular barcoding. For every twin pair, smoking habits were documented, and each individual was categorised as a current, former or never smoker.

The V and J segments used are TRBV7-9 and TRBJ1-1; TCRdb picks TRBD1, but there is no DNA to check that call. The sequence was collected from a human donor with ulcerative colitis or Crohn's disease, or a healthy co-twin of an affected twin (not recorded which). Sequenced sample: blood. This receptor carries the CDR3 CASSFGGVDNTEAFF. Here the CDR3 is joined to the reference TRBV7-9 and TRBJ1-1 genes, and the full variable domain is: DTGVSQNPRHKITKRGQNVTFRCDPISEHNRLYWYRQTLGQGPEFLTYFQNEAQLEKSRLLSDRFSAERPKGSFSTLEIQRTEQGDSAMYLCASSFGGVDNTEAFFGQGTRLTVV.